This paragraph reports one T cell receptor beta chain. Methods used by the authors: Nucleated cell number was recorded as an estimate derived from reference gene primer amplification. The assay was immunoSEQ multiplex PCR, and TCRdb's table has in-frame clones only and misses some. That table gives V, J and clone size, and the DNA gave D and trimming. Among 100,000 to 150,000 clones listed, about 81% were seen once. There are 16 residues in the CDR3. Germline V CDR1 and CDR2: SGDLS, YYNGEE. V gave up 3 bases and J gave up 0 bases, with 13 bases separating them. The record originates from a study of blood T cell repertoires in COVID-19. Researchers sorted participants into cohorts using their self-reported clinical history.

The specimen was PBMCs or T cells enriched from blood (not recorded which). J is TRBJ1-5 and V is TRBV9, with a weak D call TRBD1 (5 bases). The TCR sequence derives from a man aged 35 to 55 with acute COVID-19. The CDR3 bases are TGTGCCAGCAGCGCGCGGCGGGGGGATAGCAATCAGCCCCAGCATTTT. It is translated as CASSARRGDSNQPQHF.